This TCR beta chain was obtained from a study of cytomegalovirus exposure and HLA in healthy donors. Study results and limitations: The study had only CMV serostatus as immune exposure information. In a later analysis, an Asian-associated ancestry cluster reportedly showed fewer N-insertions than the roughly 650-donor mean.

The PCR used 60 Vbeta and 13 Jbeta primers. TCRdb's copy holds only in-frame clones and misses some; the assay was immunoSEQ multiplex PCR. The sample has some 110,000 clones, approximately 82% seen once; the top ten hold roughly a fifth. Participants comprised healthy donors of bone marrow. Regarding this clone: What it binds is unknown.

V was shortened by 6 bases and J by 1 base, with 13 bases between the two germline ends. This CDR3 spans 15 amino acids. Germline CDR1 reads MDHEN; CDR2 reads SYDVKM. The gene calls are TRBV28 and TRBJ1-3, with D perhaps matching TRBD1 (5 bases). This receptor was obtained from a man under 40 in good health and CMV-seropositive. The sequenced material came from PBMCs. CDR3 sequence (DNA): TGTGCCAGCAGCCCGACGGGGGGTTCTGGAAACACCATATATTTT. It translates to CASSPTGGSGNTIYF. Variable domain in full (rest from reference TRBV28 and TRBJ1-3): DVKVTQSSRYLVKRTGEKVFLECVQDMDHENMFWYRQDPGLGLRLIYFSYDVKMKEKGDIPEGYSVSREKKERFSLILESASTNQTSMYLCASSPTGGSGNTIYFGEGSWLTVV.